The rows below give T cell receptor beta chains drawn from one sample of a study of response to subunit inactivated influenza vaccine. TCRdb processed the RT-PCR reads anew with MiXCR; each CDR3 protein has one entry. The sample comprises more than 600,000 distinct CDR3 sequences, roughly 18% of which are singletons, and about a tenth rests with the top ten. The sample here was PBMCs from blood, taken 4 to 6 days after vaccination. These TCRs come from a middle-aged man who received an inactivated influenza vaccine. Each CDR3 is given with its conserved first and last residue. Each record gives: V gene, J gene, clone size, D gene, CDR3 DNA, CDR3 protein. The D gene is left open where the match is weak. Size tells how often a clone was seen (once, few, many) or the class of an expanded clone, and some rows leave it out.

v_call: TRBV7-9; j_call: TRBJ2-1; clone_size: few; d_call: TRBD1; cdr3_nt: TGTGCCAGCATTCGACCAGGGGGTTTGTACAATGAGCAGTTCTTC; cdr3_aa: CASIRPGGLYNEQFF
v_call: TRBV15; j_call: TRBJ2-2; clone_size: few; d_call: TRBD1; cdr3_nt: TGTGCCACCAGCAGAGATCAGGACAGGGCGTCCGGGGAGCTGTTTTTT; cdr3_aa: CATSRDQDRASGELFF
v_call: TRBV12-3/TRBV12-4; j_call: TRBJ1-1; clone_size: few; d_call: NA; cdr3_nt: TGTGCCAGCAGTTTAGACAGGAGAGCTTTCTTT; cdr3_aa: CASSLDRRAFF
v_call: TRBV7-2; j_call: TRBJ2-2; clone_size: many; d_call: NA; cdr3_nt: TGTGCCAGCAGCTTAAGCGGCAGTACGAACACCGGGGAGCTGTTTTTT; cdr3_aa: CASSLSGSTNTGELFF
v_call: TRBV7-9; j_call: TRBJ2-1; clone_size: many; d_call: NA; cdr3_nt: TGTGCCAGCAGCTTAATGGATGAGCAGTTCTTC; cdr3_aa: CASSLMDEQFF
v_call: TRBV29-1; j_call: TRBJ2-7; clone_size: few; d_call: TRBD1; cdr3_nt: TGCAGCGTCGCGACAGGGACGGAGCAGTACTTC; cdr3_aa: CSVATGTEQYF
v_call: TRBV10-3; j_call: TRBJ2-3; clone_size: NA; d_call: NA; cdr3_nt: TGTGCCATCAGTGGGGCGTCTACATCAGATACGCAGTATTTT; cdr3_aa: CAISGASTSDTQYF
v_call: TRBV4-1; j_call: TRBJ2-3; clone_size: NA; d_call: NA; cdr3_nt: TGCGCCAGCAGCTACTATTTCACAGATACGCAGTATTTT; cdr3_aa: CASSYYFTDTQYF
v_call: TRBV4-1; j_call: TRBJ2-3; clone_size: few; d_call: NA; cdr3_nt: TGCGCCAGCAGCCAAGTGGGAGCCCCAGATACGCAGTATTTT; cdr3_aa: CASSQVGAPDTQYF
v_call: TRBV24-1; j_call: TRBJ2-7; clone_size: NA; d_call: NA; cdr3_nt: TGTGCCACCAGTGATTTGCGCGGCTACGAGCAGTACTTC; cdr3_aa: CATSDLRGYEQYF
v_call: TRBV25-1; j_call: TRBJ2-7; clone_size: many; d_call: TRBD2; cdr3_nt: TGTGCCAGCGGATCGACTAGCGGAACATCCTACGAGCAGTACTTC; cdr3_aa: CASGSTSGTSYEQYF
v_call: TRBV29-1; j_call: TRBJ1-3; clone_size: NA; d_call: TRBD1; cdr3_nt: TGCAGCGTCGAAAGGATGGGACAGGGAGACACCATATATTTT; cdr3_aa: CSVERMGQGDTIYF
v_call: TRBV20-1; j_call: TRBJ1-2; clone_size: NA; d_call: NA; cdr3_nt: TGCAGTGCTCCAAACAGGTCCCCGGGAGGCTACACCTTC; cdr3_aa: CSAPNRSPGGYTF
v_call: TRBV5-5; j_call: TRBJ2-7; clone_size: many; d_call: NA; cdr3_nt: TGTGCCAGCAGCTTGGAGGGCCGAAACTACGAGCAGTACTTC; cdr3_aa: CASSLEGRNYEQYF
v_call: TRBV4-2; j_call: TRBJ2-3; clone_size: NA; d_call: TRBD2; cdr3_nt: TGTGCCAGCAGCCAAGGTCCTAGCGGGAGGTTCACAGATACGCAGTATTTT; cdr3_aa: CASSQGPSGRFTDTQYF
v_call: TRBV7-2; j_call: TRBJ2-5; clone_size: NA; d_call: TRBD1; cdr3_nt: TGTACCAGCAGCCCCATAGGTTACGGACAGGGAGAGACCCAGTACTTC; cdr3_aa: CTSSPIGYGQGETQYF
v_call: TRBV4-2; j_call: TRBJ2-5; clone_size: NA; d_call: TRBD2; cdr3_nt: TGTGCCAGCAGCCAAGGGACTAGCGGGGCGCGAGAGACCCAGTACTTC; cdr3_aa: CASSQGTSGARETQYF
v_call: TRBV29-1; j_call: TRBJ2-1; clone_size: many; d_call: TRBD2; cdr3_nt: TGCAGCGTGCTAGCGGGAGGGCCGGGGAATGAGCAGTTCTTC; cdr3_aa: CSVLAGGPGNEQFF
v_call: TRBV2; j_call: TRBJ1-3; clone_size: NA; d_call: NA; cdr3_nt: TGTGCCAGCGGTCTCCTTAGCTCTGGAAACACCATATATTTT; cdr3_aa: CASGLLSSGNTIYF
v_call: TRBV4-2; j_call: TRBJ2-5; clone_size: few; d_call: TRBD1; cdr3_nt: TGTGCCAGCAGCCAAGATACGACAGGGGGCGCGGGGGAGACCCAGTACTTC; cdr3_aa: CASSQDTTGGAGETQYF
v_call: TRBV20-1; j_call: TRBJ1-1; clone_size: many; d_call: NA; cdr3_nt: TGCAGTGCCCCTGTGGGAGCTGAAGCTTTCTTT; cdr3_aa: CSAPVGAEAFF
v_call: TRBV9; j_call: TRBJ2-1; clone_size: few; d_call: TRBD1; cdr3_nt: TGTGCCAGCAGCGTAGAGGGGGCCTCCTACAATGAGCAGTTCTTC; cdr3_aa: CASSVEGASYNEQFF
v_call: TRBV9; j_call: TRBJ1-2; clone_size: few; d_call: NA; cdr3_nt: TGTGCCAGCAGCCCGGCGGGTGGAGGACGGAACTATGGCTACACCTTC; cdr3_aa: CASSPAGGGRNYGYTF
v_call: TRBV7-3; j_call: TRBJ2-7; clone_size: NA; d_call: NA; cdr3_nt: TGTGCCAGCAGCTTAAACAGGGAGAACGAGCAGTACTTC; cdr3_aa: CASSLNRENEQYF
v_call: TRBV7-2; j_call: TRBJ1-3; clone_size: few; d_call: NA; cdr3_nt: TGTGCCAGCAGCTTAGTGGTCAAAGGGTCCGGAAACACCATATATTTT; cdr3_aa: CASSLVVKGSGNTIYF
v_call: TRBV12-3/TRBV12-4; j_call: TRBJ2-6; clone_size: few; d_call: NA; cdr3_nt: TGTGCCAGCAGCCTTGGCCATGGCGGGGCCAACGTCCTGACTTTC; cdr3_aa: CASSLGHGGANVLTF
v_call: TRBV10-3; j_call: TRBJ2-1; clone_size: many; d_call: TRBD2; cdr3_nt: TGTGCCATCAGTGAGTCGCCTAGCGGGGGACTCAATGAGCAGTTCTTC; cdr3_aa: CAISESPSGGLNEQFF
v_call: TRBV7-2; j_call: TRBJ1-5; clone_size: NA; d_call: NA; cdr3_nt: TGTGCCAGCAGCCTAGGCTGGGTATCAGCCCAGCATTTT; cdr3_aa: CASSLGWVSAQHF
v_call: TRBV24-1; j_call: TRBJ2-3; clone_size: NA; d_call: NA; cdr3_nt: TGTGCCACCAGTGATTGGGGTATTGCGGGCACAGATACGCAGTATTTT; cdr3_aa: CATSDWGIAGTDTQYF
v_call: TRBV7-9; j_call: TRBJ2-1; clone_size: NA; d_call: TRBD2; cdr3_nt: TGTGCCAGCAGCATCACCTTAGCGGGATGGCTGTTCTTC; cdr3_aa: CASSITLAGWLFF
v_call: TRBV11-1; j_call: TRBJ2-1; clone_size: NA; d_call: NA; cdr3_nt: TGTGCCAGCAGCTCAGCGGCCCTGCGCAATGAGCAGTTCTTC; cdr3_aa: CASSSAALRNEQFF
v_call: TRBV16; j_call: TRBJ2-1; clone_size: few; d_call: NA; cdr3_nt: TGTGCCAGCAGCCAAATGAGGGGGAATTACAATGAGCAGTTCTTC; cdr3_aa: CASSQMRGNYNEQFF
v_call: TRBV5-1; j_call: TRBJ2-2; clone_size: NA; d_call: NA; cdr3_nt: TGCGCCAGCAGCTTGGATTTAGGTCCCGGGGAGCTGTTTTTT; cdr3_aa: CASSLDLGPGELFF
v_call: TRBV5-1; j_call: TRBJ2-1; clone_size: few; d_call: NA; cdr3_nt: TGCGCCAGCAGCTTCGCGGGACAAAACAATGAGCAGTTCTTC; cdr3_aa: CASSFAGQNNEQFF
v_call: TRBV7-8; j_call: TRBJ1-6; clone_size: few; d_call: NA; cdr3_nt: TGTGCCAGCAGAAGACCGACCCCCGAGAATTCACCCCTCCACTTT; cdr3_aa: CASRRPTPENSPLHF
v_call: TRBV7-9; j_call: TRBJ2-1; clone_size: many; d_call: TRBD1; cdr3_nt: TGTGCCAGCAGCTCCAGACAGGGTAATGAGCAGTTCTTC; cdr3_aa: CASSSRQGNEQFF
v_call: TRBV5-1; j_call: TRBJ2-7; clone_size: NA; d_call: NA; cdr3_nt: TGCGCCAGCAGCGGAGACTACGGCGAGCAGTACTTC; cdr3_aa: CASSGDYGEQYF
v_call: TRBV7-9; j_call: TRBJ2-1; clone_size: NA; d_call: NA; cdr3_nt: TGTGCCAGCAGCTTATTGTGGGGCGGTGAGCAGTTCTTC; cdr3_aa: CASSLLWGGEQFF
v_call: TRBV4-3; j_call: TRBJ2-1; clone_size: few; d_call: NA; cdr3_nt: TGCGCCAGCAGCCACCAACGGGGTGAGCAGTTCTTC; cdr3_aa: CASSHQRGEQFF
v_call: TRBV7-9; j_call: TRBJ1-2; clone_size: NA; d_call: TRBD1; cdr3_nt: TGTGCCAGCAGCTTTGACAGGGGGCTCTATGGCTACACCTTC; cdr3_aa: CASSFDRGLYGYTF
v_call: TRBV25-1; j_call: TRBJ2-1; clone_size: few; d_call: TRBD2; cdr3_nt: TGTGCCAGCAGTGGCACCGGGACTAGCAGTTACAATGAGCAGTTCTTC; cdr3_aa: CASSGTGTSSYNEQFF
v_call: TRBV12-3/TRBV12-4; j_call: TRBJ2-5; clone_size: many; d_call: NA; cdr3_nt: TGTGCCAGCAGTTTTTCGGCTCAGGGAGAGACCCAGTACTTC; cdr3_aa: CASSFSAQGETQYF
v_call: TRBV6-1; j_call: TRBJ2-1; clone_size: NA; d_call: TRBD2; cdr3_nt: TGTGCCAGCAGTACCTTAGCGGGAGTAAAGTACAATGAGCAGTTCTTC; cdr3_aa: CASSTLAGVKYNEQFF
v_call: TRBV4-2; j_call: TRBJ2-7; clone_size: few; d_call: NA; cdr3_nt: TGTGCCAGCAGCCAAGATTTCACTCCGTTCTACGAGCAGTACTTC; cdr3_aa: CASSQDFTPFYEQYF
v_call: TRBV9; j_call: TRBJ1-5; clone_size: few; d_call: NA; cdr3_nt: TGTGCCAGCAGCGTAGCAGGGGCTGGTCAGCCCCAGCATTTT; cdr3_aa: CASSVAGAGQPQHF
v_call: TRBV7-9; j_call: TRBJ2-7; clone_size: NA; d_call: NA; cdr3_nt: TGTGCCAGCAGCGACGTCTTCGAGCAGTACTTC; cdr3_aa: CASSDVFEQYF
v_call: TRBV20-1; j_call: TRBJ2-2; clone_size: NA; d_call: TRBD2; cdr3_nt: TGCAGTGGAACGGGAGGTTCCACCGGGGAGCTGTTTTTT; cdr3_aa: CSGTGGSTGELFF
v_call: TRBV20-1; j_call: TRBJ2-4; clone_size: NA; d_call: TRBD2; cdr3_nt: TGCAGTGCTGGAGGGACTAGCGGGGGGGGCATTCAGTACTTC; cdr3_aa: CSAGGTSGGGIQYF
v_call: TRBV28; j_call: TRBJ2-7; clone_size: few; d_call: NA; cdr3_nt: TGTGCCAGCAGACTCCAGGGGACAATCTACGAGCAGTACTTC; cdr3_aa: CASRLQGTIYEQYF
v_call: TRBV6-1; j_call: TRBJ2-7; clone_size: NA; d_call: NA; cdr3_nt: TGTGCCAGCAGCCACCCTCTGGAGCGGGCCTTATACGAGCAGTACTTC; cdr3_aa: CASSHPLERALYEQYF
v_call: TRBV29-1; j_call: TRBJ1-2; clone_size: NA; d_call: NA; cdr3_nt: TGCAGCGTCCGGGATTCTGAGGGCTACACCTTC; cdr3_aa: CSVRDSEGYTF
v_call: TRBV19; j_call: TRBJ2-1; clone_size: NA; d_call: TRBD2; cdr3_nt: TGTGCCACTAAAAGAGGCACTAGCGGGTCCTATGAGCAGTTCTTC; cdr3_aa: CATKRGTSGSYEQFF